This T cell receptor beta chain was captured by sequencing in a study of radiation and T cells in renal cell carcinoma. The wider study: Nephrectomy followed 15 Gy stereotactic body radiation by 4 weeks.

Documented time point: baseline pretreatment blood. The treatment: 15 Gy SBRT to primary tumor, nephrectomy 4 weeks later. Assay used: immunoSEQ multiplex PCR; TCRdb lists only in-frame clones, some missing. This sample has 90,000 to 95,000 clones, with over 75% found just once. In the case of this clone: Its specificity is not known.

Study-level results: Top tumor clonotypes rose in blood 2 weeks post-radiation, then contracted.

The receptor comes from a man in his sixties with renal cell carcinoma. The material was blood, obtained from a patient whose treatment included radiotherapy and nephrectomy.

The CDR3 DNA follows: TGTGCCAGCAGTAGCAATCAGCCCCAGCATTTT. Amino acid sequence: CASSSNQPQHF. The genes are TRBV6-6 and TRBJ1-5; no definite D call. The germline gives CDR1 MNHNY, CDR2 SVGAGI (reference sequence). The CDR3 is 11 residues long. Trimming removed 5 bases at V and 1 base at J, with 0 bases between.